These 25 T cell receptor beta chains were all obtained from the same sample, sequenced in a study of T cell changes during pregnancy in multiple sclerosis. Profiling relied on immunoSEQ multiplex PCR, and the TCRdb table lists in-frame clones only, not all of them. The sample includes some 68,000 clones, just over 90% of them seen just once. Here the sequenced sample was peripheral blood, taken in the second trimester of pregnancy. These receptors originate from a female donor with multiple sclerosis, enrolled in a pregnancy study.

This chain links TRBV6-6 with TRBJ1-2; no reliable D call. CDR1 is MNHNY and CDR2 is SVGAGI in the germline V gene (reference sequence). The CDR3 covers 14 residues. V lost 4 bases to trimming and J lost 3 bases, with 12 bases between them. The CDR3 DNA sequence: TGTGCCAGCAGTTGGAGCGGAACTGACTATGGCTACACCTTC. This translates into CASSWSGTDYGYTF.

The rearrangement joins TRBV10-3 to TRBJ2-6; TRBD1 might be the D (5 bases). The CDR3 is 15 amino acids. Trimming cost V 2 bases and J 4 bases, with 9 bases left between them. The germline V gene has CDR1 ENHRY and CDR2 SYGVKD. CDR3 nucleotide sequence: TGTGCCATCAGTGAGCAGGGAACGGGGGCCAACGTCCTGACTTTC. Encoded protein: CAISEQGTGANVLTF.

The chain recombines TRBV7-2 with TRBJ2-3; D might be TRBD1 (5 bases). Trimming stripped 5 bases from V and 9 bases from J, with 15 bases between. The CDR3 is made up of 13 amino acids. Germline V gives CDR1 SGHTA, CDR2 FQGNSA. In nucleotides, the CDR3 is TGTGCCAGCAGCCCGATTCGGTCAGGGACGCAGTATTTT. Translated, it gives CASSPIRSGTQYF. Looking up the rest from reference TRBV7-2 and TRBJ2-3 gives the full variable domain: GAGVSQSPSNKVTEKGKDVELRCDPISGHTALYWYRQSLGQGLEFLIYFQGNSAPDKSGLPSDRFSAERTGGSVSTLTIQRTQQEDSAVYLCASSPIRSGTQYFGPGTRLTVL.

The sample holds a few counts of this clone. The DNA of the CDR3 is TGTGCCAGCAGTCCCCCCACAGGGAACACTGAAGCTTTCTTT. It codes for CASSPPTGNTEAFF. This sequence joins TRBV27 and TRBJ1-1, with a weak D call TRBD1 (5 bases). The length of the CDR3 is 14 residues. V lost 5 bases to trimming and J lost 1 base, with 11 bases between them. Per the germline V gene, CDR1 is MNHEY and CDR2 is SMNVEV (reference sequence).

The chain employs TRBV4-1 and TRBJ2-3, with unresolved D. Deletions cut 4 bases from V and 6 bases from J, with 20 bases between. Per the germline V gene, CDR1 is MGHRA and CDR2 is YSYEKL. The length of the CDR3 is 16 residues. In DNA form, the CDR3 reads TGCGCCAGCAGCCCGATAGAAGCCATCCCTGCGGATACGCAGTATTTT. It encodes CASSPIEAIPADTQYF.

The rearrangement uses TRBV30 and TRBJ1-6, with 7 nucleotides matching TRBD1. V dropped 5 bases and J dropped 15; count of bases not matched to a gene: 25. CDR3 length equals 17 residues. Looked up from germline, CDR1 is GTSNPN and CDR2 is SVGIG (reference sequence). The DNA for the CDR3 is TGTGCCTGGGGGACAGCGGCGAGTAAGGTACAGGGACGTCACCTCCACTTT. This translates into CAWGTAASKVQGRHLHF.

The CDR3 sequence is CASSFPGSPNSYNEQFF. Written as DNA, the CDR3 is TGTGCCAGCAGCTTCCCGGGGAGCCCGAACTCCTACAATGAGCAGTTCTTC. The rearrangement joins TRBV7-2 to TRBJ2-1; TRBD2 is a possible D gene (5 bases). Per germline, CDR1 SGHTA and CDR2 FQGNSA. Trimming cost V 3 bases and J 0 bases, with 15 bases left between them. The CDR3 covers 17 residues.

V and J are TRBV4-1 and TRBJ1-4, with D hard to call. The germline V gene encodes CDR1 MGHRA and CDR2 YSYEKL. CDR3 length equals 16 residues. V lost 4 bases and J lost 0, with 12 bases in between. CDR3 coding DNA: TGCGCCAGCAGCCCCCCCGCGGCAGCAACTAATGAAAAACTGTTTTTT. It encodes CASSPPAAATNEKLFF.

V is TRBV13 and J is TRBJ1-1, with 7 bases matching TRBD1. Germline V gene data show CDR1 as PRHDT and CDR2 as FYEKMQ (reference sequence). The CDR3 is 13 residues long. V gave up 5 bases and J gave up 5 bases; unmatched junction bases: 5. The CDR3 spells CASSLQGWTEAFF. The CDR3 bases are TGTGCCAGCAGCCTACAGGGGTGGACTGAAGCTTTCTTT.

This clone has only a few counts. This chain connects TRBV7-9 to TRBJ2-7; a possible D gene is TRBD1 (7 bases). Germline V lookup: CDR1 SEHNR, CDR2 FQNEAQ (reference sequence). CDR3 length: 17 amino acids. V gave up 1 base and J gave up 4 bases, with 20 bases separating them. The CDR3 loop is CASSLGGLGQGGYEQYF. The DNA of the CDR3 is TGTGCCAGCAGCTTAGGAGGATTGGGGCAGGGGGGTTACGAGCAGTACTTC.

The chain is built from TRBV6-1 and TRBJ2-5; 7 bases agree with TRBD1. The J segment lost 1 base and the V segment lost 8 bases, leaving 4 bases of the junction unmatched. CDR1 MNHNS and CDR2 SASEGT come from the germline V gene. The CDR3 consists of 13 residues. CDR3 loop: CASQGTVQETQYF. The CDR3 DNA follows: TGTGCCAGCCAAGGGACAGTCCAAGAGACCCAGTACTTC.

J is TRBJ1-4 and V is TRBV11-2; D is undetermined. V gave up 4 bases and J gave up 5 bases, with 17 bases separating them. Per the germline V gene, CDR1 is SGHAT and CDR2 is FQNNGV. This CDR3 contains 16 residues. The CDR3 loop reads CASSSSGITGNEKLFF. The CDR3, as DNA: TGTGCCAGCAGCTCAAGCGGGATCACGGGGAATGAAAAACTGTTTTTT.

The chain joins TRBV29-1 to TRBJ1-5; D is possibly TRBD1 (5 bases). In germline, CDR1 is SQVTM, CDR2 ANQGSEA. The V end was cut by 2 bases, the J end by 2 bases, with 13 bases between. There are 15 residues in the CDR3. CDR3 protein: CSVEFGAGRNQPQHF. DNA for the CDR3: TGCAGCGTTGAATTTGGGGCAGGGCGCAATCAGCCCCAGCATTTT.

V usage is TRBV7-2 and J usage is TRBJ2-7; 7 nucleotides agree with TRBD1. CDR1 is SGHTA, CDR2 FQGNSA, per germline. This CDR3 spans 15 amino acids. After removal of 1 base from V and 1 base from J, the junction contained 4 bases not matched to a gene. The DNA for the CDR3 is TGTGCCAGCAGCTTAGTAGGGACAGCTTCCTACGAGCAGTACTTC. This gives the protein CASSLVGTASYEQYF.

The gene calls are TRBV10-3 and TRBJ2-5, with D possibly TRBD2 on 5 matching bases. The CDR3 loop spans 13 amino acids. Per the germline V gene, CDR1 is ENHRY and CDR2 is SYGVKD. V was shortened by 4 bases and J by 5 bases, with 11 bases between the two germline ends. The CDR3 DNA follows: TGTGCCATCAGTGGGACCGGCGGGGAGACCCAGTACTTC. Protein product: CAISGTGGETQYF.

V and J are TRBV7-9 and TRBJ1-5; TRBD1 matches 9 bases. V shed 1 base and J 7 bases; nucleotides not matched to a gene: 5. The CDR3 is 15 residues long. Germline V gene lookup returns CDR1 SEHNR and CDR2 FQNEAQ (reference sequence). CDR3 nucleotides: TGTGCCAGCAGCTTAGTAGGGACAGGGAACCAGCCCCAGCATTTT. Its translation: CASSLVGTGNQPQHF.

As concerns this clone: At one end, the junction sequence differs from germline, possibly due to a read error. In nucleotides, the CDR3 is TGTGCCAGCAGCGAAGGGACTTTCGGCGAGCAGTACTTC. This translates into CASSEGTFGEQYF. The V gene is TRBV2, the J gene TRBJ2-7, with D possibly matching TRBD2 (6 bases). This CDR3 spans 13 amino acids. Germline CDR1 SNHLY, CDR2 FYNNEI.

The chain carries TRBV7-2 and TRBJ1-6; 9 nucleotides line up with TRBD1. Per the germline V gene, CDR1 is SGHTA and CDR2 is FQGNSA. This CDR3 region has 18 residues. J gave up 0 bases and V 2 bases, and 5 bases lay outside the gene matches. CDR3 residues: CASSLNRGLSSYNSPLHF. DNA of the CDR3: TGTGCCAGCAGCTTAAACAGGGGGCTGAGCTCCTATAATTCACCCCTCCACTTT.

This clone has a single count. The CDR3 bases are TGTGCCAGCAGCTTGGAATACGGGTCGGGGGTTGAGCAGTTCTTC. It specifies CASSLEYGSGVEQFF. J is TRBJ2-1 and V is TRBV5-4, with a weak D call TRBD2 (6 bases). CDR3 length: 15 amino acids. V was pared by 0 bases and J by 9 bases, with 16 bases between. CDR1 and CDR2 (germline): SGHNT, YYREEE (reference sequence).

The rearrangement joins TRBV6-5 to TRBJ1-1; TRBD1 matches at 8 bases. CDR1 MNHEY and CDR2 SVGAGI come from the germline V gene. The V segment lost 6 bases and the J segment 5 bases; nucleotides outside the gene matches: 11. This CDR3 is built from 15 residues. Here the CDR3 DNA reads TGTGCCAGCAGATACGCGGACAGGGCGTCAACTGAAGCTTTCTTT. This sequence encodes CASRYADRASTEAFF.

The genes are TRBV4-2 and TRBJ2-6; 8 nucleotides line up with TRBD1. Germline V gives CDR1 LGHNA, CDR2 YNFKEQ. The trim removed 1 base at V and 2 bases at J, leaving 7 bases unmatched. The CDR3 totals 18 residues. The chain's CDR3 is CASSQVAGGAAGANVLTF. DNA of the CDR3: TGTGCCAGCAGCCAAGTGGCAGGGGGCGCAGCTGGGGCCAACGTCCTGACTTTC.

The genes are TRBV19 and TRBJ2-3; D perhaps matches TRBD2 (5 bases). V was pared by 4 bases and J by 3 bases, with 11 bases between. Germline values: CDR1 LNHDA, CDR2 SQIVND (reference sequence). CDR3 length: 14 amino acids. This CDR3 reads CASSTRGATDTQYF. For the CDR3, the DNA is TGTGCCAGTAGTACACGGGGTGCTACAGATACGCAGTATTTT. The full variable domain, completed using reference TRBV19 and TRBJ2-3, is DGGITQSPKYLFRKEGQNVTLSCEQNLNHDAMYWYRQDPGQGLRLIYYSQIVNDFQKGDIAEGYSVSREKKESFPLTVTSAQKNPTAFYLCASSTRGATDTQYFGPGTRLTVL.

The gene calls are TRBV7-3 and TRBJ1-1, with a tentative D call TRBD1 (6 bases). V was shortened by 0 bases and J by 5 bases, with 7 bases between the two germline ends. This CDR3 has 13 residues. The germline V gene has CDR1 SGHTA and CDR2 FQGTGA. The DNA for the CDR3 is TGTGCCAGCAGCTTAACAGGGGGAACTGAAGCTTTCTTT. Encoded protein: CASSLTGGTEAFF.

The chain joins TRBV7-9 to TRBJ1-1, with 7 nucleotides matching TRBD1. The CDR3 contains 14 residues. Germline V gives CDR1 SEHNR, CDR2 FQNEAQ (reference sequence). The trim removed 4 bases at V and 6 bases at J, leaving 8 bases unmatched. The CDR3 DNA reads as TGTGCCAGCAGCTCTGACAGGGAGACGGCTGAAGCTTTCTTT. Amino acids: CASSSDRETAEAFF.

The chain combines TRBV10-3 with TRBJ1-5; D may be TRBD1 (5 bases). The germline V and J ends were trimmed by 5 bases and 7 bases, with 9 bases remaining between them. This CDR3 spans 12 amino acids. CDR1 is ENHRY and CDR2 is SYGVKD in the germline V gene. CDR3 residues: CAISMTAQPQHF. In nucleotides, the CDR3 is TGTGCCATCAGTATGACAGCCCAGCCCCAGCATTTT.